This T cell receptor beta chain emerged from a study of cytomegalovirus exposure and HLA in healthy donors. Whole-study findings and limits: Cytomegalovirus-associated TCR beta chains were listed, numbering some 150. According to a later analysis, TCR clusters from the first cohort tended to co-occur in the 110 or so validation repertoires.

Method: immunoSEQ multiplex PCR; TCRdb's copy keeps in-frame clones and lacks some. Of about 57,000 clones listed, about 89% were seen once; the top ten hold more than 0.95%. Germline trimming cut 3 bases from V and 4 bases from J; bases unmatched to any gene: 4. The CDR3 has 15 residues. CDR1 and CDR2 from the germline V gene are SGHAT and FQNNGV. Note on this clone: Antigen: not known.

The sequencing input was PBMCs. This clonotype was sampled from a woman aged 18-29 years in good health and CMV-seronegative. The J gene is TRBJ2-5, the V gene TRBV11-2, with 11 bases lining up with TRBD2. The CDR3 here is CASSFRGLAGETQYF. The CDR3 bases are TGTGCCAGCAGCTTCAGAGGACTAGCGGGAGAGACCCAGTACTTC.